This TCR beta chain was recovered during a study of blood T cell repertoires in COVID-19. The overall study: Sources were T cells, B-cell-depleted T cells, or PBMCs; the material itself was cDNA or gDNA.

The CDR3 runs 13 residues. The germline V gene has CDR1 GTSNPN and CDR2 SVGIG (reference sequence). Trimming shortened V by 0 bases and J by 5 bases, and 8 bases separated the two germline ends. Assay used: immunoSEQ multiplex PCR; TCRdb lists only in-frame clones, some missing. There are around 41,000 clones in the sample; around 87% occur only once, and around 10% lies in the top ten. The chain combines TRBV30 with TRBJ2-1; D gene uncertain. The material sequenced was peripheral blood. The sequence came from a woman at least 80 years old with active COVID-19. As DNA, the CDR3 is TGTGCCTGGAGTGTACGTGCAGACAATGAGCAGTTCTTC. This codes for CAWSVRADNEQFF.